The 32 T cell receptor beta chains below were found in one sample sequenced in a study of monozygotic twins with cystic fibrosis (dated by TCRdb to about 2021). Receptor libraries were prepared by the immunoSEQ multiplex PCR assay. Drawn from immuneACCESS, this table holds only the in-frame rearrangements with V and J called that TCRdb kept. Clones are partly lost; checked studies trace under half to an unresolved V gene and leave the rest unexplained. The sample table contains around 30,000 clones; only one count was recorded for just under 85% of them. The top ten constitute about 0.95% of the sample. The sample taken for sequencing was blood. The receptor set was obtained from a girl aged 2 to 10 with cystic fibrosis.

This rearrangement joins TRBV5-8 to TRBJ2-3, with a possible D match to TRBD1 (6 bases). CDR3 size: 14 residues. The germline CDR1 and CDR2 sequences are SGHTS and YDEGEE. Trimming took 7 bases from V and 1 from J, leaving 13 bases between them. For the CDR3, the DNA is TGTGCCAGCGAGACAGGTCGGGGCACAGATACGCAGTATTTT. Protein sequence: CASETGRGTDTQYF.

CDR3 sequence (DNA): TGTGCCAGCAGCCAGGCCCCCCCCTACGGGAACACCGGGGAGCTGTTTTTT. It encodes CASSQAPPYGNTGELFF. The chain carries TRBV4-2 and TRBJ2-2; D is ambiguous. The V end lost 3 bases, the J end lost 1 base, and 15 bases lay between the germline ends. This CDR3 has 17 amino acids. The germline CDR1 and CDR2 sequences are LGHNA and YNFKEQ.

The chain recombines TRBV5-1 with TRBJ2-7; 13 bases are a match to TRBD2. V shed 4 bases, J shed 10 bases, and the junction held 5 bases outside the gene matches. CDR3 length: 13 amino acids. From germline, CDR1 is SGHRS and CDR2 YFSETQ. The CDR3 region is CASSPGLAGNQYF. The CDR3 DNA sequence: TGCGCCAGCAGCCCGGGACTAGCGGGAAACCAGTACTTC.

V is TRBV29-1 and J is TRBJ2-6; D unclear. Germline V gene data show CDR1 as SQVTM and CDR2 as ANQGSEA. The CDR3 spans 16 residues. V shed 4 bases and J shed 4 bases, with 17 bases lying between them. The CDR3 bases are TGCAGCGTTGTAGAAGCTGGGCCGTCCGGGGCCAACGTCCTGACTTTC. Translation gives CSVVEAGPSGANVLTF. The full variable domain, rest sourced from reference TRBV29-1 and TRBJ2-6, is SAVISQKPSRDICQRGTSLTIQCQVDSQVTMMFWYRQQPGQSLTLIATANQGSEATYESGFVIDKFPISRPNLTFSTLTVSNMSPEDSSIYLCSVVEAGPSGANVLTFGAGSRLTVL.

The genes are TRBV5-6 and TRBJ2-1, with D perhaps assigned TRBD1 or TRBD2 (5 bases each). From germline, CDR1 is SGHDT and CDR2 YYEEEE. Trimming removed 4 bases at V and 0 bases at J, with 20 bases between. CDR3 size: 18 residues. The CDR3, as DNA: TGTGCCAGCAGCCTCTTACGGGACCCCAGCCCCTCCTACAATGAGCAGTTCTTC. Translating gives CASSLLRDPSPSYNEQFF.

This clone was detected only a few times. V gene TRBV7-9 combines with J gene TRBJ1-1; the D is unclear. CDR1 and CDR2 (germline): SEHNR, FQNEAQ (reference sequence). The CDR3 extends over 13 amino acids. Between the trimmed V and J ends, which lost 3 bases and 4 bases, there was a span of 9 bases. The DNA of the CDR3 is TGTGCCAGCAGCTTGGACGGACGCACTGAAGCTTTCTTT. Protein: CASSLDGRTEAFF. Complete variable domain (other parts from reference TRBV7-9 and TRBJ1-1): DTGVSQNPRHKITKRGQNVTFRCDPISEHNRLYWYRQTLGQGPEFLTYFQNEAQLEKSRLLSDRFSAERPKGSFSTLEIQRTEQGDSAMYLCASSLDGRTEAFFGQGTRLTVV.

The gene calls are TRBV19 and TRBJ1-3; D not certain. CDR1 is LNHDA, CDR2 SQIVND, per germline (reference sequence). The CDR3 runs to 12 residues. CDR3 nucleotides: TGTCGAAGCAGACACTCTGGAAACACCATATATTTT. It is translated as CRSRHSGNTIYF.

The V call is TRBV5-6, the J call TRBJ2-1, with 9 positions matching TRBD2. This CDR3 is 15 amino acids long. From germline, CDR1 is SGHDT and CDR2 YYEEEE. Germline trimming cut 2 bases from V and 12 bases from J; bases unmatched to any gene: 12. CDR3 region: CASSFSLAGLRAQFF. CDR3 DNA: TGTGCCAGCAGCTTCAGTCTAGCGGGACTGCGGGCGCAGTTCTTC.

Here the CDR3 DNA reads TGCGCCAGCAGGGACAGGGGGCGCCCTGAAGCTTTCTTT. As protein: CASRDRGRPEAFF. The V call is TRBV5-1, the J call TRBJ1-1, with 11 bases matching TRBD1. There are 13 residues in the CDR3. Trimming removed 5 bases from V and 6 bases from J; junction bases left unmatched: 3. Germline CDR1 reads SGHRS; CDR2 reads YFSETQ.

There are a few counts of this clone. The chain couples TRBV10-1 to TRBJ2-3, with TRBD1 matching over 7 bases. Germline CDR1 and CDR2: WNHNN and SYGVQD (reference sequence). V dropped 5 bases and J dropped 5; count of bases not matched to a gene: 7. This CDR3 spans 14 amino acids. The CDR3 DNA reads TGCGCCAGCAGTCCGGTCAGGGGGATAGATACGCAGTATTTT. Translating gives CASSPVRGIDTQYF.

The rearrangement joins TRBV29-1 to TRBJ1-1, with D uncertain. Germline V CDR1 and CDR2: SQVTM, ANQGSEA. The CDR3 sequence is 15 residues long. V was shortened by 2 bases and J by 0 bases, with 13 bases between the two germline ends. The CDR3 DNA is TGCAGCGTTGAACATAGGAGATTCATGAACACTGAAGCTTTCTTT. Its translation: CSVEHRRFMNTEAFF.

The count of this clone is one. V usage is TRBV21-1 and J usage is TRBJ2-5; no DNA check was done on the table's D call, TRBD2. TRBV21-1 is recorded as a pseudogene. This CDR3 region has 15 residues. The CDR3 loop is CASSKTSGFQETQYF. The DNA of the CDR3 is TGTGCCAGCAGCAAAACTAGCGGGTTCCAAGAGACCCAGTACTTC.

The chain has TRBV27 and TRBJ2-7, with a weak D call TRBD1 (6 bases). Trimming left V 2 bases short and J 2 bases short, with 13 bases between. Germline CDR1 and CDR2: MNHEY and SMNVEV (reference sequence). The CDR3 extends over 15 amino acids. CDR3 residues: CASSLRRQAPYEQYF. For the CDR3, the DNA is TGTGCCAGCAGTTTACGGCGACAGGCCCCCTACGAGCAGTACTTC.

The gene calls are TRBV23-1 and TRBJ1-2; a weak D match, TRBD1 (6 bases). TRBV23-1 is marked as an open reading frame, function uncertain. Trimming took 4 bases from V and 3 from J, leaving 18 bases between them. The CDR3 loop spans 16 amino acids. The CDR3 spells CASSPTTGGDYYGYTF. CDR3 in DNA: TGCGCCAGCAGTCCTACGACGGGGGGCGACTACTATGGCTACACCTTC.

This chain links TRBV15 with TRBJ1-5; the D is unclear. Trimming took 0 bases from V and 5 from J, leaving 11 bases between them. Per the germline V gene, CDR1 is LNHNV and CDR2 is YYDKDF (reference sequence). The CDR3 has 15 residues. The CDR3 nucleotides read TGTGCCACCAGCAGAGACTGGGCACGAGATCAGCCCCAGCATTTT. Residues: CATSRDWARDQPQHF.

This clone was seen a handful of times. The V gene is TRBV30, the J gene TRBJ2-1, with D perhaps matching TRBD2 (6 bases). The V end was cut by 3 bases, the J end by 5 bases, with 14 bases between. This CDR3 is built from 14 residues. The germline V gene has CDR1 GTSNPN and CDR2 SVGIG (reference sequence). The CDR3 reads CAWRDLGGDNEQFF. The CDR3 region has the DNA TGTGCCTGGAGAGACCTCGGAGGGGACAATGAGCAGTTCTTC.

The rearrangement links TRBV6-5 to TRBJ2-1; a possible D gene is TRBD2 (6 bases). V shed 4 bases and J shed 0 bases, with 13 bases lying between them. CDR3 length: 16 amino acids. Germline V CDR1 and CDR2: MNHEY, SVGAGI. This CDR3 is CASSSSGSSSYNEQFF. CDR3 DNA: TGTGCCAGCAGTTCCAGCGGGTCCAGCTCCTACAATGAGCAGTTCTTC.

This clone was seen only a few times. This chain connects TRBV7-6 to TRBJ1-1; tentatively, D is TRBD1 (5 bases). CDR3 length equals 13 residues. Trimming left V 2 bases short and J 5 bases short, with 9 bases between. CDR1 and CDR2 from the germline V gene are SGHVS and FNYEAQ. CDR3: CASSLQGWTEAFF. CDR3 DNA sequence: TGTGCCAGCAGCTTACAGGGTTGGACTGAAGCTTTCTTT. The full variable domain, with the rest looked up from reference TRBV7-6 and TRBJ1-1, is GAGVSQSPRYKVTKRGQDVALRCDPISGHVSLYWYRQALGQGPEFLTYFNYEAQQDKSGLPNDRFSAERPEGSISTLTIQRTEQRDSAMYRCASSLQGWTEAFFGQGTRLTVV.

The J gene is TRBJ2-5, the V gene TRBV11-2, with D possibly matching TRBD2 (5 bases). The CDR3 is 14 amino acids. Trimming pared 0 bases from V and 2 bases from J, leaving 7 bases between. From germline, CDR1 is SGHAT and CDR2 FQNNGV. CDR3 DNA sequence: TGTGCCAGCAGCTTAGAGAGGGTGCAAGAGACCCAGTACTTC. Translation: CASSLERVQETQYF.

The J gene is TRBJ1-1, the V gene TRBV7-9; no clear D. CDR3 length equals 11 residues. V lost 6 bases, J lost 1 base, and 3 bases lay in between. The germline gives CDR1 SEHNR, CDR2 FQNEAQ (reference sequence). CDR3 in DNA: TGTGCCAGCAGGAGGAACACTGAAGCTTTCTTT. Translating gives CASRRNTEAFF.

This chain connects TRBV28 to TRBJ1-2; the D is unclear. V lost 7 bases to trimming and J lost 5 bases, with 23 bases between them. Germline CDR1 MDHEN, CDR2 SYDVKM. The CDR3 is made up of 16 amino acids. CDR3 region: CASTLHAPSAGYGYTF. The CDR3 DNA sequence: TGTGCCAGCACCCTACATGCTCCAAGCGCGGGGTATGGCTACACCTTC.

J is TRBJ2-7 and V is TRBV6-5; possibly TRBD1 for D (6 bases). The CDR3 is 16 amino acids. Germline CDR1 reads MNHEY; CDR2 reads SVGAGI. Trimming stripped 2 bases from V and 4 bases from J, with 18 bases between. The CDR3: CASSYEPTGSLYEQYF. The CDR3 nucleotides read TGTGCCAGCAGTTACGAACCTACAGGGTCCCTTTACGAGCAGTACTTC.

The chain has TRBV28 and TRBJ2-7, with D tentatively TRBD1 (6 bases). The CDR3 is made up of 12 amino acids. Germline V gene sequence: CDR1 MDHEN, CDR2 SYDVKM. Trimming removed 8 bases from V and 4 bases from J, with 12 bases in between. The CDR3 loop reads CASGGQLYEQYF. The CDR3 DNA sequence: TGTGCCAGCGGAGGACAGTTATACGAGCAGTACTTC.

J is TRBJ2-2 and V is TRBV4-1, with TRBD1 identical over 8 bases. The V gene's germline CDR1 is MGHRA and CDR2 YSYEKL. After removal of 8 bases from V and 7 bases from J, the junction contained 6 bases not matched to a gene. The CDR3 totals 13 residues. CDR3 loop: CASRDRGDGELFF. The CDR3 coding sequence is TGCGCCAGCCGAGACAGGGGTGACGGGGAGCTGTTTTTT.

CDR3 sequence (DNA): TGTGCCAGCAGTTTATCAGCTATAGGTAACACTGAAGCTTTCTTT. This sequence encodes CASSLSAIGNTEAFF. This chain uses TRBV27 with TRBJ1-1; D is unresolved. V was trimmed by 0 bases and J by 2 bases, leaving 10 bases between them. Germline CDR1 reads MNHEY; CDR2 reads SMNVEV (reference sequence). CDR3 length: 15 amino acids.

The chain recombines TRBV4-2 with TRBJ2-1; 13 nucleotides align to TRBD2. V shed 4 bases, J shed 1 base, and the junction held 10 bases outside the gene matches. The CDR3 loop spans 19 amino acids. Per the germline V gene, CDR1 is LGHNA and CDR2 is YNFKEQ. CDR3 sequence reads: CASSLRTSGRFGSYNEQFF. CDR3 bases: TGTGCCAGCAGCCTTCGGACTAGCGGGAGATTCGGTTCCTACAATGAGCAGTTCTTC.

The chain employs TRBV27 and TRBJ1-2, with 9 bases matching TRBD1. There are 15 residues in the CDR3. CDR1 MNHEY and CDR2 SMNVEV come from the germline V gene (reference sequence). With 1 base clipped from V and 5 bases from J, the junction kept 5 bases outside the gene matches. The CDR3 reads CASSLFGTGQYGYTF. CDR3 nucleotide sequence: TGTGCCAGCAGTTTATTTGGGACAGGGCAGTATGGCTACACCTTC.

This chain joins TRBV28 and TRBJ1-2; D perhaps matches TRBD1 (6 bases). V dropped 3 bases and J dropped 6 bases, with 8 bases sitting between them. There are 12 residues in the CDR3. The V gene's germline CDR1 is MDHEN and CDR2 SYDVKM. CDR3 residues: CASSFNRDGYTF. As DNA, the CDR3 is TGTGCCAGCAGTTTCAACAGGGATGGCTACACCTTC.

This rearrangement joins TRBV7-9 to TRBJ1-5; the D gene is possibly TRBD1 (6 bases). V dropped 5 bases and J dropped 3 bases, with 11 bases sitting between them. The germline CDR1 and CDR2 sequences are SEHNR and FQNEAQ (reference sequence). CDR3 size: 14 residues. For the CDR3, the DNA is TGTGCCAGCAGCCAGACAGGACTCAATCAGCCCCAGCATTTT. Its protein product is CASSQTGLNQPQHF.

CDR3 loop: CASSFRDPRRLAGDPNEQFF. For the CDR3, the DNA is TGCGCCAGCAGCTTTAGGGACCCCCGACGACTAGCGGGAGATCCCAATGAGCAGTTCTTC. The chain recombines TRBV5-1 with TRBJ2-1; 12 nucleotides agree with TRBD2. The CDR3 runs to 20 residues. CDR1 and CDR2 from the germline V gene are SGHRS and YFSETQ. V trimming: 2 bases; J trimming: 6 bases; junction bases outside the gene matches: 18.

This clone was recorded only once. V usage is TRBV7-9 and J usage is TRBJ1-2; TRBD1 agrees at 9 bases. CDR1 SEHNR and CDR2 FQNEAQ come from the germline V gene (reference sequence). V gave up 3 bases and J gave up 4 bases; unmatched junction bases: 6. This CDR3 has 15 residues. This chain's CDR3 is CASSFQDRGGYGYTF. In nucleotides, the CDR3 is TGTGCCAGCAGCTTCCAGGACAGGGGCGGCTATGGCTACACCTTC.

The chain links TRBV12-5 to TRBJ2-1, with D perhaps TRBD1 (6 bases). The CDR3 has 13 residues. Trimming shortened V by 7 bases and J by 5 bases, and 12 bases separated the two germline ends. From germline, CDR1 is LGHNT and CDR2 FRNRAP. CDR3 in amino acids: CASDKTGHNEQFF. In DNA, the CDR3 is TGTGCTAGTGACAAAACAGGGCACAATGAGCAGTTCTTC.